This T cell receptor beta chain is from a study of cytomegalovirus exposure and HLA in healthy donors. Here immunoSEQ multiplex PCR was the method, and the copy in TCRdb shows in-frame clones only, minus some. The sample consists of about 360,000 clones, around 86% of them appearing once. General study results and limits: Later, an analysis found that TCR clusters from the first cohort tended to co-occur in the 130 or so validation repertoires.

A note on this clone: What it recognizes is unknown.

The TCR originated in a woman aged 18 to 35 in good health and CMV-seronegative. The sample taken for sequencing was PBMCs.

CDR3 bases: TGTGCCAGCAGTTTTGCACCCCCCCTTACCGGCACTGAAGCTTTCTTT. Translation: CASSFAPPLTGTEAFF. The V and J genes are TRBV27 and TRBJ1-1; D unresolved. There are 16 residues in the CDR3. In germline, CDR1 is MNHEY, CDR2 SMNVEV (reference sequence). Trimming pared 3 bases from V and 4 bases from J, leaving 18 bases between.